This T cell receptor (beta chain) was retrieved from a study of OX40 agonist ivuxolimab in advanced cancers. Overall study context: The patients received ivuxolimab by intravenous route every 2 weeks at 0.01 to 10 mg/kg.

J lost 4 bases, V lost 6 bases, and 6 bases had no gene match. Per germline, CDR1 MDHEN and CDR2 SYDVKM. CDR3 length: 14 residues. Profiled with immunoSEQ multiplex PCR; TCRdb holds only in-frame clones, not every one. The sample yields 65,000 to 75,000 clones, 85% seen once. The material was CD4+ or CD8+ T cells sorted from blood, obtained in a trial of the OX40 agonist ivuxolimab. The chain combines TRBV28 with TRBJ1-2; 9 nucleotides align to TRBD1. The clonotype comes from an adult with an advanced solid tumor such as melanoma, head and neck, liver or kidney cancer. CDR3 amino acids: CASSYRQGGYGYTF. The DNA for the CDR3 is TGTGCCAGCAGCTATCGACAGGGGGGCTATGGCTACACCTTC.